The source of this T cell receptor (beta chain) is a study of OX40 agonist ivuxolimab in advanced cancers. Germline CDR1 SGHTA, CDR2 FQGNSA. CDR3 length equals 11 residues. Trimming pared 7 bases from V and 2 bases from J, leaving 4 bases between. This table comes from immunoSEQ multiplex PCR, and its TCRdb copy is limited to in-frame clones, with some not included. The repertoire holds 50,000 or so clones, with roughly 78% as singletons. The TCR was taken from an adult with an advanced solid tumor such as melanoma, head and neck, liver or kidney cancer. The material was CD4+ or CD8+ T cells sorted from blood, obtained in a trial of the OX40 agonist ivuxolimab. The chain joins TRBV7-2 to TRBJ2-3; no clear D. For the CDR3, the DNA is TGTGCCAGCACCAACACAGATACGCAGTATTTT. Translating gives CASTNTDTQYF.